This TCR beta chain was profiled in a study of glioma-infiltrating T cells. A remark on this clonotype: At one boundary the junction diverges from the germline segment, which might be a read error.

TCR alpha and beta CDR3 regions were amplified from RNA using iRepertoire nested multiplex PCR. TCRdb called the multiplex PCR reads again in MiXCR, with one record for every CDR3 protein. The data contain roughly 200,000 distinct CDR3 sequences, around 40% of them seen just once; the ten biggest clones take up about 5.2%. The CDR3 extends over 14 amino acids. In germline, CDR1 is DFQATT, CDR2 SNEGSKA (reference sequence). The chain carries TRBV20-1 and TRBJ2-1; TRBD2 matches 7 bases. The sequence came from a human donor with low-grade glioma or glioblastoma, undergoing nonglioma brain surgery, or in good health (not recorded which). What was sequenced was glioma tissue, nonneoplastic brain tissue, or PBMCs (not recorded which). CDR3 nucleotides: TGCAGTGCTTCACGGGACTACAATCGGGGTGAGAAGTTCTTC. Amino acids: CSASRDYNRGEKFF.